This entry lists 5 T cell receptor beta chains sequenced from one sample in a study listed by TCRdb under 2016. The library relied on RT-PCR. Sequencing relied on an Illumina MiSeq. TCRdb trimmed the raw reads at Q25, called clones with MiXCR and kept productive beta chains. Entries that share a CDR3 protein sequence are merged under the most common genes and DNA. The sample data list hundreds of thousands of distinct CDR3 sequences, and approximately 15% of these were observed just once. Together, the top ten hold about 3.9% of the sample. The material sequenced was memory CD4+ T cells from blood. These receptors came from a female donor in good health, serving as a healthy control.

The chain is built from TRBV12-5 and TRBJ2-3, with a tentative D call TRBD2 (5 bases). The V gene's germline CDR1 is LGHNT and CDR2 FRNRAP. The V end lost 3 bases, the J end lost 1 base, and 5 bases lay between the germline ends. The CDR3 runs to 13 residues. The CDR3 DNA follows: TGTGCTAGTGGTTTTAGCGGCACAGATACGCAGTATTTT. Its translation: CASGFSGTDTQYF.

J is TRBJ1-3 and V is TRBV7-2; a weak D match, TRBD1 (5 bases). The CDR3 extends over 14 amino acids. Per the germline V gene, CDR1 is SGHTA and CDR2 is FQGNSA. The V end was cut by 3 bases, the J end by 3 bases, with 9 bases between. The DNA of the CDR3 is TGTGCCAGCAGCTTCGGGGGGTATGGAAACACCATATATTTT. Residues: CASSFGGYGNTIYF.

This clonotype was counted ten times or more. The chain carries TRBV7-9 and TRBJ2-3; D remains ambiguous. The germline CDR1 and CDR2 sequences are SEHNR and FQNEAQ (reference sequence). The CDR3 is made up of 14 amino acids. V lost 4 bases, J lost 1 base, and 9 bases lay in between. The CDR3 loop is CASSSGRGTDTQYF. Written as DNA, the CDR3 is TGTGCCAGCAGCTCCGGCCGGGGCACAGATACGCAGTATTTT.

This chain joins TRBV20-1 and TRBJ2-5; 8 nucleotides align to TRBD1. This CDR3 spans 15 amino acids. Germline trimming cut 0 bases from V and 2 bases from J; bases unmatched to any gene: 5. Germline V gives CDR1 DFQATT, CDR2 SNEGSKA (reference sequence). The CDR3, as DNA: TGCAGTGCTAGAGATTTACGGACAGGGCAAGAGACCCAGTACTTC. Translating it yields CSARDLRTGQETQYF.

This rearrangement joins TRBV6-1 to TRBJ2-1, with 8 bases that match TRBD1. Germline V gene data show CDR1 as MNHNS and CDR2 as SASEGT. The CDR3 covers 15 residues. V shed 5 bases and J 5 bases; nucleotides not matched to a gene: 8. This CDR3 reads CASSLRQGIDNEQFF. The CDR3, as DNA: TGTGCCAGCAGTTTACGACAGGGGATTGACAATGAGCAGTTCTTC.